This TCR beta chain was captured by sequencing in a study of blood T cell repertoires in COVID-19. The table came from immunoSEQ multiplex PCR; TCRdb's copy has only in-frame clones and leaves some out. Of about 260,000 clones in the sample, approximately 90% are singletons; the top ten hold 2.5% to 3%. This clonotype was sampled from a man aged 40-49 years who had been exposed to COVID-19. The sequenced sample consisted of PBMCs or T cells enriched from blood (not recorded which).

The CDR3 loop is CASELTSGVINEQFF. In nucleotides, the CDR3 is TGCGCCAGCGAGCTCACTAGCGGGGTAATCAATGAGCAGTTCTTC. The genes are TRBV5-1 and TRBJ2-1; 10 nucleotides line up with TRBD2. CDR3 length: 15 amino acids. With 7 bases clipped from V and 6 bases from J, the junction kept 10 bases outside the gene matches. Germline values: CDR1 SGHRS, CDR2 YFSETQ.